These T cell receptor beta chains were read from a single sample in a study of control samples from healthy donors and cancer patients. Assay used: immunoSEQ multiplex PCR; TCRdb lists only in-frame clones, some missing. The sample lists 120,000 to 150,000 clones, 89% seen once, with over 4% in the top ten. Material for sequencing was blood. These receptors were obtained from a man aged 30-40 years in good health. The CDR3 runs from the conserved cysteine through the conserved F or W. The D gene is left open where the match is weak. Clone size is given for some rows only: seen once, a few or many times, or a class if the clone is expanded.

v_gene	j_gene	abundance	d_gene	CDR3aa	CDR3nt
TRBV25-1	TRBJ2-7	NA	NA	CASSELDLGDEQYF	TGTGCCAGCAGTGAATTGGATCTAGGGGACGAGCAGTACTTC
TRBV5-1	TRBJ2-3	NA	NA	CASSLDTDTQYF	TGCGCCAGCAGCTTGGACACAGATACGCAGTATTTT
TRBV19	TRBJ2-6	NA	NA	CASSIEGNGANVLTF	TGTGCCAGTAGTATTGAGGGGAATGGGGCCAACGTCCTGACTTTC
TRBV5-1	TRBJ2-7	NA	TRBD1	CASSSLTGGGNEQYF	TGCGCCAGCAGCTCGCTGACAGGGGGCGGGAACGAGCAGTACTTC
TRBV6-5	TRBJ1-3	NA	NA	CASSYGTVSSGNTIYF	TGTGCCAGCAGTTACGGGACGGTTTCCTCTGGAAACACCATATATTTT
TRBV14	TRBJ2-7	NA	TRBD1	CASSQDPGQGVEEQYF	TGTGCCAGCAGCCAAGATCCGGGACAGGGAGTGGAAGAGCAGTACTTC
TRBV2	TRBJ1-3	NA	NA	CASSDPRTGTGNTIYF	TGTGCCAGCAGTGACCCGCGGACGGGGACTGGAAACACCATATATTTT
TRBV2	TRBJ1-1	NA	TRBD1	CASLTGRNTEAFF	TGTGCCAGCCTGACAGGGAGGAACACTGAAGCTTTCTTT
TRBV13	TRBJ2-7	NA	NA	CASSLGARKTEQYF	TGTGCCAGCAGCCTAGGGGCCCGCAAGACTGAGCAGTACTTC
TRBV4-1	TRBJ2-7	NA	TRBD1	CASSPDPGTGTDEQYF	TGCGCCAGCAGCCCGGACCCGGGGACAGGTACCGACGAGCAGTACTTC
TRBV7-2	TRBJ2-5	few	NA	CASSPPGLPNRETQYF	TGTGCCAGCAGCCCCCCGGGACTCCCCAATCGCGAGACCCAGTACTTC
TRBV5-1	TRBJ2-7	NA	NA	CASSLDGTYNEQYF	TGCGCCAGCAGCTTGGACGGGACTTATAACGAGCAGTACTTC
TRBV7-2	TRBJ2-7	NA	NA	CASSLYGLDQDEQYF	TGTGCCAGCAGCCTTTACGGTTTGGATCAGGACGAGCAGTACTTC
TRBV7-2	TRBJ1-5	NA	NA	CASSLAPGYSNQPQHF	TGTGCCAGCAGCTTAGCTCCGGGCTATAGCAATCAGCCCCAGCATTTT
TRBV7-2	TRBJ2-7	NA	TRBD1	CASSSGTGGYEQYF	TGTGCCAGCAGCTCCGGGACAGGGGGCTACGAGCAGTACTTC
TRBV24-1	TRBJ2-2	NA	TRBD2	CATSVTPGGALEEGFGELFF	TGTGCCACCAGTGTTACCCCGGGGGGAGCCTTGGAGGAGGGCTTCGGGGAGCTGTTTTTT
TRBV19	TRBJ1-2	NA	NA	CASSIGGADYGYTF	TGTGCCAGTAGTATAGGAGGGGCGGACTATGGCTACACCTTC
TRBV2	TRBJ2-4	NA	NA	CATYRGNIQYF	TGTGCCACCTACAGAGGAAACATTCAGTACTTC
TRBV2	TRBJ1-5	NA	NA	CASSARKSNQPQHF	TGTGCCAGCAGTGCTAGGAAGAGCAATCAGCCCCAGCATTTT
TRBV4-3	TRBJ1-4	NA	NA	CASSQEGGTNEKLFF	TGCGCCAGCAGCCAAGAGGGGGGGACTAATGAAAAACTGTTTTTT
TRBV4-3	TRBJ2-7	NA	NA	CASSQDYVGYEQYF	TGCGCCAGCAGCCAAGATTACGTTGGCTACGAGCAGTACTTC
TRBV5-1	TRBJ2-7	NA	NA	CASREGVYEQYF	TGCGCCAGCAGGGAGGGAGTCTACGAGCAGTACTTC